This is a list of T cell receptor beta chains from one sample in a study of T cells in Graves' hyperthyroidism and ophthalmopathy. MiXCR, run by TCRdb on the multiplex PCR reads, gives a single entry per CDR3 protein. Of hundreds of thousands of distinct CDR3 sequences listed, less than 15% were seen once; the top ten hold roughly 9.2%. Sequenced sample: blood. Receptors originate from a woman younger than 30 with Graves' hyperthyroidism. Both conserved end residues are part of each CDR3. A D gene is named only where the DNA matches it firmly. Some rows mark clone size as missing; the rest say once, few, many or name a class of expanded clone.

J	D	size	V	CDR3	DNA
TRBJ1-1	-	many	TRBV6-1	CASDRLPRRGGYTEAFF	TGTGCCAGCGATCGGCTCCCCCGCCGGGGAGGTTACACTGAAGCTTTCTTT
TRBJ2-5	TRBD2	many	TRBV20-1	CSARETSGYQETQYF	TGCAGTGCTAGAGAGACTAGCGGGTACCAAGAGACCCAGTACTTC
TRBJ2-1	-	-	TRBV9	CASSVGGSRTYNEQFF	TGTGCCAGCAGCGTAGGAGGTTCCCGCACCTACAATGAGCAGTTCTTC
TRBJ1-5	-	many	TRBV6-1	CASLTGPGNQPQHF	TGTGCCAGCCTTACAGGTCCGGGCAATCAGCCCCAGCATTTT
TRBJ2-5	-	-	TRBV19	CASRRRGQETQYF	TGTGCCAGTAGAAGGAGGGGGCAAGAGACCCAGTACTTC
TRBJ2-5	-	-	TRBV27	CASSLSQGGYETQYF	TGTGCCAGCAGTTTATCACAGGGTGGATACGAGACCCAGTACTTC
TRBJ2-5	TRBD2	many	TRBV20-1	CSADVAGNGETQYF	TGCAGTGCTGACGTAGCGGGGAATGGCGAGACCCAGTACTTC
TRBJ1-2	-	few	TRBV6-4	CASSDYLTGFWHYGYTF	TGTGCCAGCAGTGACTACCTTACAGGGTTCTGGCACTATGGCTACACCTTC
TRBJ1-1	-	many	TRBV28	CASSFGPLSGRGRDTEAFF	TGTGCCAGCAGTTTTGGGCCTCTTTCAGGACGTGGCAGGGACACTGAAGCTTTCTTT
TRBJ2-3	TRBD1	many	TRBV28	CASSLGDRVVDTQYF	TGTGCCAGCAGTTTAGGGGACAGGGTTGTGGATACGCAGTATTTT
TRBJ2-3	TRBD2	many	TRBV3-1	CASSRAGGRSDTQYF	TGTGCCAGCAGCCGAGCGGGGGGTAGGTCAGATACGCAGTATTTT
TRBJ1-1	-	many	TRBV6-1	CASSSRDRNTEAFF	TGTGCCAGCAGCTCAAGAGACCGGAACACTGAAGCTTTCTTT
TRBJ2-1	TRBD2	many	TRBV12-3/TRBV12-4	CASRPGLAGVNEQFF	TGTGCCAGCAGGCCGGGACTAGCGGGAGTGAATGAGCAGTTCTTC
TRBJ1-2	-	many	TRBV7-2	CASSFYDYGYTF	TGTGCCAGCAGCTTTTATGATTATGGCTACACCTTC
TRBJ2-7	TRBD1	many	TRBV12-3/TRBV12-4	CASSLVPGGIEQYF	TGTGCCAGCAGTTTAGTACCAGGGGGAATCGAGCAGTACTTC
TRBJ1-5	-	many	TRBV28	CASSFPPSNQPQHF	TGTGCCAGCAGTTTCCCCCCGAGCAATCAGCCCCAGCATTTT
TRBJ2-1	-	many	TRBV4-3	CASSQDGRSSYNEQFF	TGCGCCAGCAGCCAAGATGGGCGGAGCTCCTACAATGAGCAGTTCTTC
TRBJ1-2	TRBD1	-	TRBV27	CASSRAGGRSGYTF	TGTGCCAGCAGTAGGGCAGGGGGCAGGTCGGGCTACACCTTC
TRBJ2-5	-	few	TRBV2	CASSETVMGQTQYF	TGTGCCAGCAGTGAAACAGTCATGGGTCAGACCCAGTACTTC
TRBJ2-1	-	-	TRBV4-1	CASSQDRTSEQFF	TGCGCCAGCAGCCAAGATAGAACGAGTGAGCAGTTCTTC
TRBJ2-2	-	-	TRBV9	CASSPSWENTGELFF	TGTGCCAGCAGCCCCTCATGGGAGAACACCGGGGAGCTGTTTTTT
TRBJ2-1	-	many	TRBV7-3	CASSSRPSTEQFF	TGTGCCAGCAGCTCTCGACCGAGTACGGAGCAGTTCTTC